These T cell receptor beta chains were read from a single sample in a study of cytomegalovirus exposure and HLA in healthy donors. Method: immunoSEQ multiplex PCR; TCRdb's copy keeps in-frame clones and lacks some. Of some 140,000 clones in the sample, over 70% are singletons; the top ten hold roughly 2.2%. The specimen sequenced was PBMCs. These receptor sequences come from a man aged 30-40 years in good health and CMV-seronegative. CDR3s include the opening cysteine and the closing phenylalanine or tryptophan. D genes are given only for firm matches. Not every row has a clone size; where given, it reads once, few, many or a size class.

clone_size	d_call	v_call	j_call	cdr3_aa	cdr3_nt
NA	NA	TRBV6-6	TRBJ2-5	CASSSTITPPEGQYF	TGTGCCAGCAGCTCTACAATTACTCCGCCGGAGGGGCAGTACTTC
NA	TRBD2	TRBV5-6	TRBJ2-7	CASSHTSGGAYEQYF	TGTGCCAGCAGCCACACTAGCGGGGGGGCCTACGAGCAGTACTTC
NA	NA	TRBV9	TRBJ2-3	CASSVVWRSTDTQYF	TGTGCCAGCAGCGTAGTCTGGAGGAGCACAGATACGCAGTATTTT
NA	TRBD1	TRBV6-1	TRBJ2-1	CASSPRGYDNEQFF	TGTGCCAGCAGTCCCAGGGGGTATGATAATGAGCAGTTCTTC
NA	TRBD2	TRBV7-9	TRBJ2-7	CASSLAYRTSRPPGEQYF	TGTGCCAGCAGCTTAGCGTACCGGACTAGTCGGCCCCCGGGCGAGCAGTACTTC
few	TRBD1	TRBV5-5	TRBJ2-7	CASRFGTGPYEQYF	TGTGCCAGCAGGTTCGGGACAGGGCCCTACGAGCAGTACTTC
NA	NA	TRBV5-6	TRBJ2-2	CASSLQDYGELFF	TGTGCCAGCAGCCTACAGGATTACGGGGAGCTGTTTTTT
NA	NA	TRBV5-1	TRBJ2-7	CASSPSGGRNYEQYF	TGCGCCAGCAGCCCGTCGGGGGGCCGTAACTACGAGCAGTACTTC
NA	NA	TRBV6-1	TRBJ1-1	CASAPGYLNTEAFF	TGTGCCAGCGCGCCAGGGTATTTGAACACTGAAGCTTTCTTT
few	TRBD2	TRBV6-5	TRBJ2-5	CASSYSTSGGQETQYF	TGTGCCAGCAGTTACTCGACTAGCGGGGGGCAAGAGACCCAGTACTTC
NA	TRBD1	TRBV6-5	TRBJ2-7	CASRPDRESYEQYF	TGTGCCAGCAGACCCGACAGGGAGTCCTACGAGCAGTACTTC
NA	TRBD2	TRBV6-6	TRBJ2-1	CASSRLRGEYNEQFF	TGTGCCAGCAGTCGCCTTCGGGGGGAGTACAATGAGCAGTTCTTC
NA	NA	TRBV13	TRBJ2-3	CASSSSRAGAADTQYF	TGTGCCAGCAGCTCCTCTCGGGCAGGGGCGGCAGATACGCAGTATTTT
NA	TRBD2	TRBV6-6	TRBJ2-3	CASKRTSGGTDTQYF	TGTGCCAGCAAGAGGACTAGCGGGGGCACAGATACGCAGTATTTT
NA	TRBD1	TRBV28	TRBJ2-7	CASSLPGTGDHEQYF	TGTGCCAGCAGTTTACCCGGGACAGGAGACCACGAGCAGTACTTC
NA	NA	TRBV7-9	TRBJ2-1	CASSLAEAGTVYNEQFF	TGTGCCAGCAGCTTAGCGGAGGCGGGGACTGTCTACAATGAGCAGTTCTTC
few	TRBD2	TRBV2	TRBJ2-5	CASSPGTSGGRTQYF	TGTGCCAGCAGTCCCGGGACTAGCGGGGGGAGGACCCAGTACTTC
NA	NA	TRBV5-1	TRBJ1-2	CASGGGGTNYGYTF	TGCGCCAGCGGAGGCGGCGGAACTAACTATGGCTACACCTTC
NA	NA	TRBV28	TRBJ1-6	CASTPGFAGVGSPLHF	TGTGCCAGCACCCCGGGTTTTGCAGGGGTGGGTTCACCCCTCCACTTT
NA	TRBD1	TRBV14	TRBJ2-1	CASTDRGGEQFF	TGTGCCAGCACGGACAGGGGTGGTGAGCAGTTCTTC
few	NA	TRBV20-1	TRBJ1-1	CSASDRQKAFF	TGCAGTGCTAGTGACCGACAAAAAGCTTTCTTT
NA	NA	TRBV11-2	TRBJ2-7	CASSLGRSGEQYF	TGTGCCAGCAGCTTAGGACGGTCCGGGGAGCAGTACTTC
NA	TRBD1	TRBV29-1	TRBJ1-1	CSGRGTGVTFF	TGCAGCGGGAGAGGGACAGGGGTGACTTTCTTT
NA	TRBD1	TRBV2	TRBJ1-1	CASRVPGQGHAFF	TGTGCCAGCAGGGTTCCGGGACAGGGTCATGCTTTCTTT
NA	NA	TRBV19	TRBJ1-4	CASSIQGSFEKLFF	TGTGCCAGTAGTATTCAGGGCTCGTTTGAAAAACTGTTTTTT
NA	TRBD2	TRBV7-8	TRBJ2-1	CASSRYSGADYNEQFF	TGTGCCAGCAGCAGATATAGCGGGGCGGATTACAATGAGCAGTTCTTC
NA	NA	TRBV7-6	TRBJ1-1	CASSSNSMNTEAFF	TGTGCCAGCAGCTCTAACTCCATGAACACTGAAGCTTTCTTT
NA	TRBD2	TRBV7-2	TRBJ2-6	CASSLVYGGIGANVLTF	TGTGCCAGCAGCTTAGTGTACGGGGGGATTGGGGCCAACGTCCTGACTTTC
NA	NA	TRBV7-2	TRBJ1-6	CASSIGQLNSPLHF	TGTGCCAGCAGCATTGGACAGCTTAATTCACCCCTCCACTTT
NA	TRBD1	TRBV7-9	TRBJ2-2	CASSLLRDRGFTGELFF	TGTGCCAGCAGCCTCCTCCGGGACAGGGGTTTCACCGGGGAGCTGTTTTTT
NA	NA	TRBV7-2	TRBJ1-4	CASSFPGANEKLFF	TGTGCCAGCAGCTTCCCCGGGGCTAATGAAAAACTGTTTTTT
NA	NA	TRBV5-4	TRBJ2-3	CASSLELSTSTDTQYF	TGTGCCAGCAGCTTGGAGCTGAGCACTAGCACAGATACGCAGTATTTT
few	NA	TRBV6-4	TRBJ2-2	CASSVSPTVGELFF	TGTGCCAGCAGTGTTTCCCCTACTGTCGGGGAGCTGTTTTTT
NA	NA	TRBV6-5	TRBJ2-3	CASRSWTSDTQYF	TGTGCCAGCAGATCGTGGACATCCGATACGCAGTATTTT
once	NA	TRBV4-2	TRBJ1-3	CASSQGGLRTGNTIYF	TGTGCCAGCAGCCAGGGAGGGCTTAGGACTGGAAACACCATATATTTT
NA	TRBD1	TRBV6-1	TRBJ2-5	CASSDDRGRGTQYF	TGTGCCAGCAGTGACGACAGGGGGCGCGGGACCCAGTACTTC
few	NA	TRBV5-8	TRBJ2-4	CASSLRAQNIQYF	TGTGCCAGCAGCTTGCGAGCTCAAAACATTCAGTACTTC
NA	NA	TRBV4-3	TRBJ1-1	CASSQGTAGATTEAFF	TGCGCCAGCAGCCAAGGGACGGCAGGGGCTACCACTGAAGCTTTCTTT
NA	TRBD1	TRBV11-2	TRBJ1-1	CASSSTGGDTEAFF	TGTGCCAGCAGCTCGACAGGGGGAGACACTGAAGCTTTCTTT
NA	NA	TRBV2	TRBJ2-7	CASSGTGLPYEQYF	TGTGCCAGCAGTGGGACAGGACTACCCTACGAGCAGTACTTC
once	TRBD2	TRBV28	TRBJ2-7	CASSFEIGGSTYEQYF	TGTGCCAGCAGTTTCGAAATCGGGGGGTCAACCTACGAGCAGTACTTC
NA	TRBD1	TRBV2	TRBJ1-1	CASNRDRGQATEAFF	TGTGCCAGCAACAGGGACAGGGGGCAGGCCACTGAAGCTTTCTTT